Listed here is a single T cell receptor (beta chain). The data originate from a study of blood T cell repertoires in COVID-19. Across the whole study: Acute and convalescent COVID-19 specimens originated in the United States, Italy and Spain.

Per the original methods: Amplification from reference gene primers served as the basis for estimated nucleated cell counts. Sequenced by immunoSEQ multiplex PCR; TCRdb stores in-frame clones only, minus some. D and trimming were read from the DNA, whereas the V and J calls and clone size are those reported in that table. Found here are under 250,000 clones, roughly 79% of them singletons; the top ten hold approximately 9%. V lost 5 bases and J lost 8; bases outside the gene matches: 7. The CDR3 is made up of 14 amino acids. The germline gives CDR1 SEHNR, CDR2 FQNEAQ (reference sequence). The sequence came from a woman aged 45-59 years with acute COVID-19. Sample: PBMCs or T cells enriched from blood (not recorded which). The genes are TRBV7-9 and TRBJ1-4, with TRBD1 matching 8 bases. The CDR3 reads CASSDQGAWEKLFF. The CDR3 DNA reads as TGTGCCAGCAGCGACCAGGGGGCCTGGGAAAAACTGTTTTTT. The full variable domain, in which reference TRBV7-9 and TRBJ1-4 provide the parts outside the CDR3, is DTGVSQNPRHKITKRGQNVTFRCDPISEHNRLYWYRQTLGQGPEFLTYFQNEAQLEKSRLLSDRFSAERPKGSFSTLEIQRTEQGDSAMYLCASSDQGAWEKLFFGSGTQLSVL.